What follows are 10 T cell receptor beta chains derived from one specimen sequenced in a study of brain T cells in children with intractable seizures (dated by TCRdb to 2020 to 2023). Library preparation used the immunoSEQ multiplex PCR assay. This is the immuneACCESS table as TCRdb keeps it, with only in-frame sequences that have V and J called. A part of the clones is gone; compared with another copy, unresolved V genes explain less than half, and the rest is unexplained. Across this sample there are under 400,000 clones, with roughly 93% seen only once. The ten most abundant clones make up 4.5% to 7% of the sample. The time point label of this sample denotes: blood from clinic visit 5 months post-surgery; TSC patient then seizure free. Sequenced material: peripheral blood, taken approximately 5 months after surgery. The receptors stem from a boy younger than two with tuberous sclerosis and intractable seizures.

The V gene is TRBV4-2, the J gene TRBJ2-1, with D possibly being TRBD2 (6 bases). The CDR3 sequence is 15 residues long. In germline, CDR1 is LGHNA, CDR2 YNFKEQ. V was cut by 1 base and J by 6 bases, with 13 bases left in between. The CDR3 loop is CASSQAGGARNEQFF. The CDR3 DNA is TGTGCCAGCAGCCAAGCTGGCGGGGCACGCAATGAGCAGTTCTTC.

This chain uses TRBV5-1 with TRBJ1-2; TRBD1 agrees at 11 bases. The CDR3 is 15 residues long. Germline lookup yields CDR1 SGHRS and CDR2 YFSETQ. J lost 5 bases, V lost 4 bases, and 7 bases had no gene match. The DNA for the CDR3 is TGCGCCAGCAGCAACGGACAGGGGGCCTTTTATGGCTACACCTTC. Protein product: CASSNGQGAFYGYTF.

This sequence joins TRBV3-1 (or the pseudogene TRBV3-2) and TRBJ1-4, with D possibly TRBD1 on 6 matching bases. Germline loops: CDR1 LGHDT, CDR2 YNNKEL (reference sequence). The ends were cut back, 1 base at V and 6 bases at J, with 9 bases in the middle. The CDR3 loop spans 14 amino acids. The CDR3, as DNA: TGTGCCAGCAGCCAAGTAGGGGGGGATGAAAAACTGTTTTTT. Protein sequence: CASSQVGGDEKLFF.

Only one count was recorded for this clone. The V call is TRBV18, the J call TRBJ2-2; 9 bases line up with TRBD1. The V segment lost 2 bases and the J segment 2 bases; nucleotides outside the gene matches: 6. The CDR3 runs 17 residues. CDR1 and CDR2 from the germline V gene are KGHSH and LQKENI. In DNA form, the CDR3 reads TGTGCCAGCTCACCAAGTGCGGGACAGGGAAACACCGGGGAGCTGTTTTTT. Amino acid sequence: CASSPSAGQGNTGELFF. The whole variable domain, remainder taken from reference TRBV18 and TRBJ2-2, is NAGVMQNPRHLVRRRGQEARLRCSPMKGHSHVYWYRQLPEEGLKFMVYLQKENIIDESGMPKERFSAEFPKEGPSILRIQQVVRGDSAAYFCASSPSAGQGNTGELFFGEGSRLTVL.

The V and J genes are TRBV7-9 and TRBJ2-1; D unclear. V lost 1 base, J lost 5 bases, and 9 bases lay in between. The CDR3 covers 14 residues. CDR1 and CDR2 (germline): SEHNR, FQNEAQ (reference sequence). For the CDR3, the DNA is TGTGCCAGCAGCTTAGGAGGTAGGGACAATGAGCAGTTCTTC. It specifies CASSLGGRDNEQFF.

The rearrangement links TRBV3-1 (or the pseudogene TRBV3-2) to TRBJ2-7; no reliable D call. Germline V CDR1 and CDR2: LGHDT, YNNKEL (reference sequence). CDR3 length: 15 residues. The V end lost 0 bases, the J end lost 0 bases, and 9 bases lay between the germline ends. CDR3 DNA sequence: TGTGCCAGCAGCCAAGAGTTGGCAAGCTCCTACGAGCAGTACTTC. Translated, it gives CASSQELASSYEQYF.

This clone has a single count. The CDR3 is CASSVGAGSNGELFF. In DNA, the CDR3 is TGTGCCAGCAGCGTAGGGGCAGGTTCTAACGGGGAGCTGTTTTTT. The chain carries TRBV9 and TRBJ2-2; D is uncertain. The germline gives CDR1 SGDLS, CDR2 YYNGEE. V lost 0 bases and J 7 bases, leaving 13 bases between the germline ends. The CDR3 sequence is 15 residues long.

The genes are TRBV11-2 and TRBJ2-2; D gene ambiguous. CDR3 size: 16 residues. Trimming took 5 bases from V and 4 from J, leaving 17 bases between them. From germline, CDR1 is SGHAT and CDR2 FQNNGV. The CDR3 DNA reads TGTGCCAGCAGCCCCTCGGACCGGTCGGGCACCGGGGAGCTGTTTTTT. Its protein product is CASSPSDRSGTGELFF. Full variable domain (outside the CDR3, taken from reference TRBV11-2 and TRBJ2-2): EAGVAQSPRYKIIEKRQSVAFWCNPISGHATLYWYQQILGQGPKLLIQFQNNGVVDDSQLPKDRFSAERLKGVDSTLKIQPAKLEDSAVYLCASSPSDRSGTGELFFGEGSRLTVL.

The V gene is TRBV5-1, the J gene TRBJ2-2; 11 nucleotides line up with TRBD2. CDR3 length: 16 amino acids. The germline V gene encodes CDR1 SGHRS and CDR2 YFSETQ. Germline trimming cut 2 bases from V and 4 bases from J; bases unmatched to any gene: 4. The CDR3 protein is CASSFTSGSGTGELFF. The CDR3 bases are TGCGCCAGCAGCTTTACTAGCGGGAGCGGCACCGGGGAGCTGTTTTTT.

This clone came up once. The rearrangement joins TRBV5-4 to TRBJ2-1, with TRBD2 matching 7 bases. With V trimmed by 3 bases and J by 0 bases, 3 bases remained unmatched. The CDR3 has 15 amino acids. Looked up from germline, CDR1 is SGHNT and CDR2 is YYREEE (reference sequence). The chain's CDR3 is CASSWEGSSYNEQFF. The CDR3 nucleotides are TGTGCCAGCAGCTGGGAGGGAAGCTCCTACAATGAGCAGTTCTTC.